The sequence of this TCR beta chain was determined in a study of identical twins listed by TCRdb under 2016. Regarding the research as a whole: The study deep-sequenced TCR alpha and beta repertoires from monozygotic twins, unrelated adults of various ages and cord blood to test whether fetal clonotypes persist. To rule out contamination, replicate twin experiments were performed at different times with different library preparation protocols. Here is what the overall study found, with its caveats: In monozygotic twins, recombination models systematically underestimated out-of-frame TCR alpha sharing, but the models matched the sharing seen between unrelated individuals. Fewer insertions were carried by abundant cord blood beta clonotypes; a weaker similar trend was observed in young adult naive repertoires, while no such trend was observed in memory repertoires. Compared with coincidental sharing between unrelated individuals, out-of-frame TCR alpha sequences shared between twins had an excess of sequences with low generation probability. Because the same donors could not be followed over many years, the conclusions relied on cross-sectional statistical analysis. Excess twin sharing in beta out-of-frame sequences was weaker because fewer shared sequences lowered the signal-to-noise ratio. Zero-insertion analyses could be partly confounded by invariant T cells such as MAIT and iNKT, although diverse VJ usage argued against such confounding for most clonotypes.

The CDR3 starts with the cysteine, ends with the phenylalanine, and has 14 residues. Only the CDR3 portion is preserved as DNA: 42 bases, with reading frame beginning at the first base. The junction shows trimming of 2 bases on V and 4 bases on J, plus 11 bases between the germline ends. Based on the germline V gene (reference sequence), the CDR1 and CDR2 sequences are LNHDA and SQIVND. This clonotype was picked up a small number of times. Its antigen target is currently unknown. One base away there is no much larger clone; base qualities are not given. To prepare the library, 5' RACE was applied. Instrument used: Illumina HiSeq 2000. Template switching introduced a universal primer binding site; the final cDNA contained a unique molecular identifier, enabling accurate counting of TCR cDNA molecules. First-strand cDNA for TCR alpha and beta chains was synthesized from specific primers in the conserved constant-segment region. To control for contamination, each cDNA library was double barcoded with a SMART-Mk sample barcode plus Illumina barcodes. Two successive PCR steps introduced TruSeq adapter sequences along with Illumina sample barcodes. The Illumina HiSeq platform was used with custom primers to sequence TCR alpha and beta cDNA libraries. The original methods were these. MiGEC processed the raw reads to extract unique molecular identifiers, while MiXCR was used to determine the CDR3 positions. Recombination models were inferred per individual with the repgenHMM and IGoR tools using an EM algorithm. Shared clonotypes were analyzed with the tcR package in R, and sharing was normalized by the product of cloneset sizes. Out-of-frame nonproductive sequences were analyzed to study raw recombination free of thymic and clonal selection effects. Using fastp trimming at Q25 and MiXCR clonotype assembly, TCRdb reanalyzed the public sequencing data and kept in-frame beta chains. When rows share a CDR3 protein, they turn into one entry using the most common DNA and genes. V and J calls and clone size were set by TCRdb, not the authors. The sample profile shows 460,000 or so distinct CDR3 sequences; 14% of them were found once. The top ten constitute approximately 0.52% of the sample.

All donors were healthy Caucasians. The twin cohort consisted of three pairs of female monozygotic twins, all aged about 18 to 30 years. Positive isolation kits from Invitrogen were used to isolate the CD4+ and CD8+ T cell populations. These same records also appear under a second study, on yellow fever vaccine responses in identical twins. Per that second paper: The T cell response to vaccination in identical twins was reported by the authors to appear partly convergent and partly personalized. In the study, vaccine-responding T cell clones were precisely tracked in identical twins.

The V and J genes are TRBV19 and TRBJ1-2, with TRBD1 perhaps the D gene, on 5 matching bases. Sequencing was done on a sample of CD4+ T cells sorted from blood. The receptor was derived from a young woman in good health. The CDR3 corresponds to CASSINPGTYGYTF. The DNA is as follows: TGTGCCAGTAGTATAAACCCAGGGACCTATGGCTACACCTTC. The CDR3 plus the reference TRBV19 and TRBJ1-2 genes for the other parts give the full variable domain: DGGITQSPKYLFRKEGQNVTLSCEQNLNHDAMYWYRQDPGQGLRLIYYSQIVNDFQKGDIAEGYSVSREKKESFPLTVTSAQKNPTAFYLCASSINPGTYGYTFGSGTRLTVV.